A single sample is the source of the 17 T cell receptor beta chains below, sequenced in a study of cytomegalovirus exposure and HLA in healthy donors. Amplification used 60 Vbeta primers and 13 Jbeta primers. The repertoire was sequenced with immunoSEQ multiplex PCR; TCRdb's copy has only in-frame clones and lacks some. The sample includes tens of thousands of clones. What was sequenced was PBMCs. These receptors were obtained from a man between 18 and 29 years old in good health and CMV-seropositive.

The chain has TRBV19 and TRBJ2-3, with D tentatively TRBD2 (6 bases). The V gene's germline CDR1 is LNHDA and CDR2 SQIVND (reference sequence). The CDR3 has 16 residues. V lost 5 bases to trimming and J lost 0 bases, with 15 bases between them. The CDR3 region has the DNA TGTGCCAGTAGTGCCCCGCGGGATTCTAGCACAGATACGCAGTATTTT. It yields the protein CASSAPRDSSTDTQYF.

The gene calls are TRBV5-1 and TRBJ2-7; 10 positions match TRBD1. The trim removed 5 bases at V and 3 bases at J, leaving 14 bases unmatched. The germline V gene encodes CDR1 SGHRS and CDR2 YFSETQ. There are 17 residues in the CDR3. CDR3: CASSWDMPGQGSYEQYF. Written as DNA, the CDR3 is TGCGCCAGCAGTTGGGACATGCCGGGACAGGGGAGCTACGAGCAGTACTTC. The complete variable domain, with remaining parts taken from reference TRBV5-1 and TRBJ2-7, reads KAGVTQTPRYLIKTRGQQVTLSCSPISGHRSVSWYQQTPGQGLQFLFEYFSETQRNKGNFPGRFSGRQFSNSRSEMNVSTLELGDSALYLCASSWDMPGQGSYEQYFGPGTRLTVT.

V is TRBV19 and J is TRBJ2-4, with TRBD2 identical over 8 bases. The CDR3 runs 18 residues. Germline V gene lookup returns CDR1 LNHDA and CDR2 SQIVND (reference sequence). Trimming at V came to 8 bases and at J to 2 bases, leaving 17 bases not matched to a gene. The CDR3, as DNA: TGTGCCAGTCAGGGCCTGGATCGACTAGCGTCGTCCAAAAACATTCAGTACTTC. Translating it yields CASQGLDRLASSKNIQYF.

The genes are TRBV4-1 and TRBJ2-1; 8 nucleotides agree with TRBD2. J lost 2 bases, V lost 3 bases, and 12 bases had no gene match. The CDR3 has 18 residues. CDR1 is MGHRA, CDR2 YSYEKL, per germline. The CDR3 coding sequence is TGCGCCAGCAGCCAGGGTGGGGGTAGCGGGGCTACCTACAATGAGCAGTTCTTC. Amino acids: CASSQGGGSGATYNEQFF.

The rearrangement links TRBV10-3 to TRBJ1-1; D possibly corresponds to TRBD1 (6 bases). CDR1 and CDR2 from the germline V gene are ENHRY and SYGVKD. The CDR3 is 18 amino acids. Trimming took off 0 bases at V and 2 bases at J, with 19 bases between the two ends. In nucleotides, the CDR3 is TGTGCCATCAGTGAGTCGTCCCACACAGGGTTAGAAAACACTGAAGCTTTCTTT. Residues: CAISESSHTGLENTEAFF.

CDR3 protein: CASSPSFGEVENEQFF. The CDR3 DNA follows: TGTGCCAGCTCACCGAGTTTCGGGGAGGTAGAAAATGAGCAGTTCTTC. The gene calls are TRBV18 and TRBJ2-7; the D gene is possibly TRBD2 (6 bases). The assigned J gene may be wrong: the sequence end matches TRBJ2-1 better. CDR1 and CDR2 from the germline V gene are KGHSH and LQKENI. This CDR3 has 16 residues.

The chain combines TRBV5-1 with TRBJ2-7; 9 nucleotides agree with TRBD1. CDR1 is SGHRS, CDR2 YFSETQ, per germline. J gave up 7 bases and V 4 bases, and 9 bases lay outside the gene matches. The CDR3 totals 14 residues. CDR3 nucleotide sequence: TGCGCCAGCAGCACGACCGGGACAGGGAGTGAGCAGTACTTC. Translated, it gives CASSTTGTGSEQYF.

V and J are TRBV27 and TRBJ2-2; TRBD1 agrees at 7 bases. The CDR3 spans 13 residues. V shed 6 bases and J 6 bases; nucleotides not matched to a gene: 4. Germline V CDR1 and CDR2: MNHEY, SMNVEV (reference sequence). The CDR3 sequence: CASSLTGAGELFF. CDR3 nucleotides: TGTGCCAGCAGCCTTACAGGGGCCGGGGAGCTGTTTTTT.

With respect to this clone: An end of the junction does not agree with germline; a read error may underlie this. V usage is TRBV7-6 and J usage is TRBJ2-7; 11 bases agree with TRBD2. Per the germline V gene, CDR1 is SGHVS and CDR2 is FNYEAQ. The CDR3 loop spans 14 amino acids. The CDR3 reads CASSLAGGSYEQYF. CDR3 nucleotides: TGTGCCAGCAGCCTAGCGGGAGGTTCCTACGAGCAGTACTTC.

The V and J genes are TRBV29-1 and TRBJ1-2; D not certain. The CDR3 loop spans 12 amino acids. V gave up 7 bases and J gave up 6 bases, with 15 bases separating them. Germline CDR1 reads SQVTM; CDR2 reads ANQGSEA. Here the CDR3 DNA reads TGCAGCGCCCAGGTAGTTTGGGATGGCTACACCTTC. Its protein is CSAQVVWDGYTF.

The chain couples TRBV4-2 to TRBJ1-1; 8 bases fit TRBD1. This CDR3 contains 13 residues. V lost 0 bases to trimming and J lost 10 bases; unmatched junction nucleotides: 4. CDR1 and CDR2 (germline): LGHNA, YNFKEQ. CDR3 nucleotides: TGTGCCAGCAGCCAAGACCTTGGACAGGGAGCTTTCTTT. This encodes CASSQDLGQGAFF.

This chain connects TRBV6-5 to TRBJ2-5; 7 positions agree with TRBD1. V was pared by 5 bases and J by 5 bases, with 11 bases of the junction left unmatched. Germline V CDR1 and CDR2: MNHEY, SVGAGI. This CDR3 has 15 amino acids. CDR3 sequence: CASSPGARQGETQYF. The CDR3 coding sequence is TGTGCCAGCAGTCCCGGGGCGCGACAGGGTGAGACCCAGTACTTC.

This chain joins TRBV27 and TRBJ1-2, with D possibly being TRBD1 (5 bases). CDR1 and CDR2 (germline): MNHEY, SMNVEV (reference sequence). The CDR3 contains 16 residues. Trimming took 1 base from V and 0 from J, leaving 12 bases between them. The CDR3 DNA reads TGTGCCAGCAGTTTATTCCAGACAGTAGCTAACTATGGCTACACCTTC. Translated, it gives CASSLFQTVANYGYTF.

The chain recombines TRBV4-3 with TRBJ2-7, with D unclear. CDR1 and CDR2 (germline): LGHNA, YSLEER. The CDR3 runs to 15 residues. Between the trimmed V and J ends, which lost 0 bases and 0 bases, there was a span of 9 bases. CDR3 loop: CASSQESDTSYEQYF. CDR3 in DNA: TGCGCCAGCAGCCAAGAGTCAGACACCTCCTACGAGCAGTACTTC.

This chain connects TRBV29-1 to TRBJ2-5; 12 nucleotides agree with TRBD1. Losses at the gene ends were 7 bases for V and 5 bases for J; bases not matched to a gene: 8. CDR3 length: 14 amino acids. CDR1 is SQVTM, CDR2 ANQGSEA, per germline. CDR3 amino acids: CSAGQGAQMETQYF. For the CDR3, the DNA is TGCAGCGCGGGACAGGGGGCGCAGATGGAGACCCAGTACTTC.

Comment on this clone: One end of the junction varies from germline; a read error may be responsible. This rearrangement joins TRBV7-7 to TRBJ2-1, with 11 bases matching TRBD1. Germline CDR1 is SSHAT and CDR2 is FNYEAQ (reference sequence). The CDR3 has 17 residues. The CDR3 sequence is CASSPRAGTGGLNEQFF. In nucleotides, the CDR3 is TGTGCTAGCAGCCCACGGGCCGGGACAGGGGGTTTGAATGAGCAGTTCTTC.

This rearrangement joins TRBV7-9 to TRBJ2-1, with 7 bases lining up with TRBD2. The CDR3 loop spans 16 amino acids. V shed 5 bases and J 0 bases; nucleotides not matched to a gene: 7. Germline V gene lookup returns CDR1 SEHNR and CDR2 FQNEAQ (reference sequence). CDR3 sequence (DNA): TGTGCCAGCAGCCCAGGGAGGGCGATCTCCTACAATGAGCAGTTCTTC. It specifies CASSPGRAISYNEQFF.